The 26 T cell receptor beta chains reported below all come from one sample, sequenced in a study of human T cells and chemical hapten exposure. Time point denoted: pre-sensitization, week 0. Treatment of the sample: therapeutic diphenylcyclopropenone sensitization with weekly scalp DPC. MiXCR was run by TCRdb on the RACE reads, yielding one entry per CDR3 protein. The data contain roughly 100,000 distinct CDR3 sequences, roughly 12% of them singletons. The sequencing used whole blood, collected in connection with sensitization to the hapten diphenylcyclopropenone (DPC). The source of these receptors is a woman aged 45-59 years with alopecia areata. Some clones in this sample may be carry-over from other donors' samples.

The chain employs TRBV6-5 and TRBJ2-5; D is undetermined. Germline-derived CDR1 and CDR2 are MNHEY and SVGAGI. The length of the CDR3 is 13 residues. Deletions cut 6 bases from V and 7 bases from J, with 15 bases between. CDR3 loop: CASSPGPVGTQYF. CDR3 in DNA: TGTGCCAGCAGCCCTGGGCCCGTCGGGACCCAGTACTTC.

The chain couples TRBV6-1 to TRBJ1-5; D is ambiguous. Deletions cut 2 bases from V and 3 bases from J, with 14 bases between. In germline, CDR1 is MNHNS, CDR2 SASEGT. This CDR3 has 16 residues. In nucleotides, the CDR3 is TGTGCCAGCAGTGAATCGACGACGGGCTTCAATCAGCCCCAGCATTTT. Its translation is CASSESTTGFNQPQHF.

This clonotype was recorded at least ten times. This sequence joins TRBV29-1 and TRBJ2-1; D might be TRBD2 (6 bases). Looked up from germline, CDR1 is SQVTM and CDR2 is ANQGSEA. CDR3 length equals 12 residues. V lost 8 bases and J lost 9, with 17 bases in between. The CDR3 loop reads CSPGGARGEQFF. In DNA form, the CDR3 reads TGCAGCCCAGGCGGGGCGCGGGGTGAGCAGTTCTTC.

Only a few counts were recorded for this clonotype. The CDR3 DNA reads as TGTGCCAGCAGCCTCGACCGAAACTACGAGCAGTACTTC. Its protein product is CASSLDRNYEQYF. The chain combines TRBV7-9 with TRBJ2-7; D remains ambiguous. Trimming pared 5 bases from V and 3 bases from J, leaving 11 bases between. The CDR3 has 13 amino acids. Germline V CDR1 and CDR2: SEHNR, FQNEAQ (reference sequence).

J is TRBJ2-2 and V is TRBV7-8; D ambiguous. V dropped 1 base and J dropped 8 bases, with 11 bases sitting between them. CDR1 and CDR2 (germline): SGHVS, FQNEAQ. The CDR3 consists of 14 residues. The CDR3 DNA follows: TGTGCCAGCAGCTTAGTTGGCCGTACGGGGGAGCTGTTTTTT. Its translation is CASSLVGRTGELFF.

The chain couples TRBV4-1 to TRBJ2-1; D gene ambiguous. The CDR3 covers 11 residues. Germline CDR1 MGHRA, CDR2 YSYEKL. Trimming took off 6 bases at V and 4 bases at J, with 4 bases between the two ends. The CDR3 DNA follows: TGCGCCAGCAGAAATTACAATGAGCAGTTCTTC. It yields the protein CASRNYNEQFF.

This clonotype was detected a few times. CDR3 nucleotide sequence: TGCAGCGTTCTAAAACTCGCCGGACGAAGCAGGCCCTCCTACGAGCAGTACTTC. Its protein is CSVLKLAGRSRPSYEQYF. The rearrangement joins TRBV29-1 to TRBJ2-7; no clear D. Germline V gene sequence: CDR1 SQVTM, CDR2 ANQGSEA. V shed 5 bases and J shed 0 bases, with 26 bases lying between them. This CDR3 spans 18 amino acids.

This clonotype was detected many times. V usage is TRBV28 and J usage is TRBJ2-3; 16 bases line up with TRBD2. From germline, CDR1 is MDHEN and CDR2 SYDVKM. J lost 4 bases, V lost 11 bases, and 3 bases had no gene match. The CDR3 loop spans 14 amino acids. DNA of the CDR3: TGTGCCGGGACTAGCGGGGGGGCGGCAGATACGCAGTATTTT. This gives the protein CAGTSGGAADTQYF.

In its sample, this clonotype was seen many times. The V and J genes are TRBV7-2 and TRBJ2-6, with TRBD1 identical over 10 bases. The CDR3 is 18 residues long. The trim removed 5 bases at V and 0 bases at J, leaving 7 bases unmatched. Germline loops: CDR1 SGHTA, CDR2 FQGNSA. This chain's CDR3 is CASSPWDRGYSGANVLTF. CDR3 DNA sequence: TGTGCCAGCAGCCCCTGGGACAGGGGATACTCTGGGGCCAACGTCCTGACTTTC.

The chain recombines TRBV29-1 with TRBJ2-7, with D hard to call. V was shortened by 5 bases and J by 0 bases, with 8 bases between the two germline ends. CDR3 size: 12 residues. CDR1 and CDR2 (germline): SQVTM, ANQGSEA. DNA for the CDR3: TGCAGCGTTAAATATAGCTCCTACGAGCAGTACTTC. Amino acid sequence: CSVKYSSYEQYF.

The V gene is TRBV12-3 or TRBV12-4, the J gene TRBJ2-7; no firm D call. Trimming shortened V by 5 bases and J by 7 bases, and 15 bases separated the two germline ends. The CDR3 sequence is 13 residues long. In DNA form, the CDR3 reads TGTGCCAGCAGTCCAGCTTTAGTCTGGGAGCAGTACTTC. As protein: CASSPALVWEQYF.

The chain joins TRBV27 to TRBJ2-1, with TRBD2 matching 9 bases. The germline CDR1 and CDR2 sequences are MNHEY and SMNVEV (reference sequence). Unmatched junction bases numbered 7, after V lost 3 bases and J lost 10 bases. This CDR3 has 14 amino acids. For the CDR3, the DNA is TGTGCCAGCAGTTTCGGCGGGAGGGCCTCCGAGCAGTTCTTC. The encoded protein is CASSFGGRASEQFF.

This chain connects TRBV6-1 to TRBJ2-4, with a tentative D call TRBD1 (5 bases). V dropped 9 bases and J dropped 2 bases, with 14 bases sitting between them. The CDR3 consists of 14 residues. In germline, CDR1 is MNHNS, CDR2 SASEGT. As DNA, the CDR3 is TGTGCCAGTACCCTAGACAGAACCAAAAACATTCAGTACTTC. This gives the protein CASTLDRTKNIQYF.

V is TRBV28 and J is TRBJ1-5, with 9 bases lining up with TRBD1. V lost 6 bases, J lost 6 bases, and 3 bases stayed unmatched. CDR3 length equals 13 residues. Per the germline V gene, CDR1 is MDHEN and CDR2 is SYDVKM. CDR3 residues: CASRGQGGQPQHF. CDR3 bases: TGTGCCAGCAGGGGACAGGGCGGTCAGCCCCAGCATTTT. The variable domain in full, completed from reference TRBV28 and TRBJ1-5, reads DVKVTQSSRYLVKRTGEKVFLECVQDMDHENMFWYRQDPGLGLRLIYFSYDVKMKEKGDIPEGYSVSREKKERFSLILESASTNQTSMYLCASRGQGGQPQHFGDGTRLSIL.

There are a few counts of this clonotype. The chain recombines TRBV5-4 with TRBJ1-4; D not resolved. Germline CDR1 and CDR2: SGHNT and YYREEE (reference sequence). V lost 1 base to trimming and J lost 5 bases, with 0 bases between them. This CDR3 has 11 residues. The CDR3 sequence: CASSLNEKLFF. The CDR3 DNA sequence: TGTGCCAGCAGCTTGAATGAAAAACTGTTTTTT.

In this sample, this clonotype turned up a few times. The chain carries TRBV28 and TRBJ2-2; 8 bases are a match to TRBD2. After removal of 8 bases from V and 3 bases from J, the junction contained 8 bases not matched to a gene. The CDR3 is made up of 15 amino acids. Germline loops: CDR1 MDHEN, CDR2 SYDVKM. This CDR3 is CASRGAGVDTGELFF. CDR3 DNA: TGTGCCAGCCGGGGAGCGGGAGTCGACACCGGGGAGCTGTTTTTT.

The rearrangement joins TRBV4-2 to TRBJ2-7; 12 bases are a match to TRBD2. The CDR3 totals 15 residues. The V and J ends lost 5 bases and 4 bases, in that order; junction bases with no gene match: 6. The germline CDR1 and CDR2 sequences are LGHNA and YNFKEQ. CDR3 DNA sequence: TGTGCCAGCAGCGTTACGACTAGCGGGAGTTACGAGCAGTACTTC. This gives the protein CASSVTTSGSYEQYF.

V usage is TRBV29-1 and J usage is TRBJ2-7, with D perhaps assigned TRBD1 or TRBD2 (5 bases each). Germline V lookup: CDR1 SQVTM, CDR2 ANQGSEA. V shed 4 bases and J shed 3 bases, with 10 bases lying between them. The CDR3 is made up of 12 amino acids. The CDR3 reads CSVVGTLYEQYF. In DNA, the CDR3 is TGCAGCGTTGTTGGGACCCTCTACGAGCAGTACTTC.

V gene TRBV5-1 combines with J gene TRBJ2-1; 8 bases align to TRBD1. V dropped 4 bases and J dropped 9; count of bases not matched to a gene: 12. Germline V gene lookup returns CDR1 SGHRS and CDR2 YFSETQ. The CDR3 runs to 15 residues. The CDR3 loop is CASSPGTGAGSEQFF. In nucleotides, the CDR3 is TGCGCCAGCAGCCCCGGGACAGGTGCCGGTAGTGAGCAGTTCTTC.

This clonotype turned up a few times. V gene TRBV24-1 combines with J gene TRBJ1-5; D is unclear. Trimming removed 3 bases at V and 5 bases at J, with 4 bases between. The germline CDR1 and CDR2 sequences are KGHDR and SFDVKD. The CDR3 loop spans 12 amino acids. The CDR3: CATSDVDQPQHF. CDR3 coding DNA: TGTGCCACCAGTGATGTAGATCAGCCCCAGCATTTT.

The table lists this clonotype with many counts. The J gene is TRBJ2-1, the V gene TRBV7-9, with 9 bases aligning to TRBD1. The CDR3 consists of 13 residues. Unmatched junction bases numbered 5, after V lost 4 bases and J lost 10 bases. Germline V lookup: CDR1 SEHNR, CDR2 FQNEAQ (reference sequence). DNA of the CDR3: TGTGCCAGCAGCTCGACAGGGACAGGGGAGCAGTTCTTC. Translated: CASSSTGTGEQFF.

This clonotype showed up just a few times. In DNA form, the CDR3 reads TGTGCCAGCAGCTTAAGGGCTTCCGGTGAGCAGTTCTTC. Its translation is CASSLRASGEQFF. The J gene is TRBJ2-1, the V gene TRBV11-2; D not resolved. Germline assignment: CDR1 SGHAT and CDR2 FQNNGV. The germline V and J ends were trimmed by 2 bases and 9 bases, with 11 bases remaining between them. This CDR3 region has 13 residues.

The rearrangement joins TRBV7-9 to TRBJ2-5; D unclear. CDR1 is SEHNR, CDR2 FQNEAQ, per germline (reference sequence). The CDR3 is made up of 12 amino acids. Trimming cost V 5 bases and J 2 bases, with 6 bases left between them. The DNA of the CDR3 is TGTGCCAGCAGCCCTTCACAAGAGACCCAGTACTTC. Its translation: CASSPSQETQYF.

This clonotype was found many times. This chain joins TRBV6-6 and TRBJ1-1; the D gene is possibly TRBD1 (5 bases). Trimming removed 2 bases from V and 6 bases from J, with 10 bases in between. This CDR3 comprises 13 residues. CDR1 is MNHNY and CDR2 is SVGAGI in the germline V gene (reference sequence). CDR3 loop: CASSYPRVSEAFF. The CDR3 nucleotides read TGTGCCAGCAGTTACCCCAGGGTCTCTGAAGCTTTCTTT.

This clonotype was counted ten times or more. V is TRBV15 and J is TRBJ1-2; D unresolved. Per the germline V gene, CDR1 is LNHNV and CDR2 is YYDKDF (reference sequence). CDR3 length: 15 amino acids. Trimming removed 0 bases from V and 9 bases from J, with 17 bases in between. In DNA, the CDR3 is TGTGCCACCAGCAGAGATGGGCGGACTACTGAAAGCTACACCTTC. Translation: CATSRDGRTTESYTF.

The CDR3 coding sequence is TGTGCCAGCAGGAGAGACAGGGTCGAAAAACTGTTTTTT. This translates into CASRRDRVEKLFF. This rearrangement joins TRBV2 to TRBJ1-4; 7 bases agree with TRBD1. The CDR3 covers 13 residues. V was pared by 6 bases and J by 8 bases, with 6 bases of the junction left unmatched. The germline gives CDR1 SNHLY, CDR2 FYNNEI.